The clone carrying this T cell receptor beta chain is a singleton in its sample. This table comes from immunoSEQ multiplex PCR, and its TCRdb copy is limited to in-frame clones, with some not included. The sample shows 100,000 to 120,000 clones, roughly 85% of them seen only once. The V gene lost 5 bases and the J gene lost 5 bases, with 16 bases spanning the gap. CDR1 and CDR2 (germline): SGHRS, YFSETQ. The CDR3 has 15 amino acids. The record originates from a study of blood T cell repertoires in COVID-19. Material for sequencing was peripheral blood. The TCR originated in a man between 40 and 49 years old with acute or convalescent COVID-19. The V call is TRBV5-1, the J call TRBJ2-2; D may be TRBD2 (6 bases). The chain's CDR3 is CASSFLGRGTGELFF. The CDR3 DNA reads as TGCGCCAGCAGTTTTCTGGGCCGGGGGACCGGGGAGCTGTTTTTT.